The 26 T cell receptor beta chains presented below share a single source sample, sequenced in a study of cytomegalovirus exposure and HLA in healthy donors. A multiplex PCR was run with 60 Vbeta primers and 13 Jbeta primers. Repertoires were generated with immunoSEQ multiplex PCR, while TCRdb's copy carries only in-frame clones and drops some. The profile shows some 130,000 clones, 66% of them singletons. The sample consisted of PBMCs. These receptors all stem from a human donor in good health.

The chain uses TRBV28 and TRBJ2-7, with 8 bases matching TRBD2. CDR1 and CDR2 (germline): MDHEN, SYDVKM. V was clipped by 6 bases and J by 7 bases; unmatched bases: 5. The CDR3 length is 12 residues. The CDR3: CASRSSGKEQYF. The CDR3 bases are TGTGCCAGCAGGAGTAGCGGGAAGGAGCAGTACTTC.

The genes are TRBV6-6 and TRBJ2-4; TRBD2 matches at 11 bases. CDR3 length: 15 residues. V gave up 5 bases and J gave up 4 bases; unmatched junction bases: 4. The germline CDR1 and CDR2 sequences are MNHNY and SVGAGI (reference sequence). This chain's CDR3 is CASSRTSGWKNIQYF. CDR3 bases: TGTGCCAGCAGTAGGACTAGCGGGTGGAAAAACATTCAGTACTTC.

The genes are TRBV5-1 and TRBJ2-5; 7 bases line up with TRBD1. The CDR3 length is 15 residues. Trimming took 4 bases from V and 5 from J; bases not matched to a gene: 11. Germline-derived CDR1 and CDR2 are SGHRS and YFSETQ. CDR3 residues: CASSTPRGRGETQYF. As DNA, the CDR3 is TGCGCCAGCAGCACCCCGAGGGGGCGTGGGGAGACCCAGTACTTC.

This clone appeared a few times. The junction does not match germline at one end; this may be a read error. The identical CDR3 is also encoded by other nucleotide sequences in the sample. This rearrangement joins TRBV7-7 to TRBJ2-5, with D possibly TRBD1 on 6 matching bases. Per the germline V gene, CDR1 is SSHAT and CDR2 is FNYEAQ (reference sequence). The CDR3 has 14 amino acids. CDR3 bases: TGTGCTAGCAGCGCAGCTAGGGGGCAAGAGACCCAGTACTTC. Amino acids: CASSAARGQETQYF.

The chain has TRBV5-5 and TRBJ1-3; D gene ambiguous. Trimming took 3 bases from V and 8 from J, leaving 15 bases between them. Germline CDR1 is SGHKS and CDR2 is YYEKEE (reference sequence). The CDR3 is made up of 14 amino acids. CDR3 loop: CASSSRAARDTIYF. Written as DNA, the CDR3 is TGTGCCAGCAGCTCAAGGGCCGCGAGGGACACCATATATTTT.

The chain has TRBV29-1 and TRBJ2-3; possible D gene TRBD1, 6 bases. Trimming stripped 5 bases from V and 3 bases from J, with 21 bases between. Germline CDR1 and CDR2: SQVTM and ANQGSEA. The CDR3 is made up of 16 amino acids. CDR3 DNA sequence: TGCAGCGTTTTAAGCCGACAGGCTGTCCCGACAGATACGCAGTATTTT. Encoded protein: CSVLSRQAVPTDTQYF.

The chain combines TRBV15 with TRBJ2-1; tentatively, D is TRBD2 (5 bases). Trimming took off 1 base at V and 9 bases at J, with 19 bases between the two ends. This CDR3 has 16 amino acids. Germline V gene sequence: CDR1 LNHNV, CDR2 YYDKDF (reference sequence). DNA for the CDR3: TGTGCCACCAGCAGAGGTACTAGTAGCATCCGCGGTGAGCAGTTCTTC. This codes for CATSRGTSSIRGEQFF.

This clone was detected only a few times. V usage is TRBV18 and J usage is TRBJ2-5, with a tentative D call TRBD1 (6 bases). CDR3 size: 14 residues. Germline-derived CDR1 and CDR2 are KGHSH and LQKENI. The V gene lost 3 bases and the J gene lost 5 bases, with 13 bases spanning the gap. DNA for the CDR3: TGTGCCAGCTCACCGGCAGGGGCTGGGGAGACCCAGTACTTC. This codes for CASSPAGAGETQYF.

The rearrangement joins TRBV19 to TRBJ1-3; D uncertain. Germline V lookup: CDR1 LNHDA, CDR2 SQIVND (reference sequence). The CDR3 loop spans 16 amino acids. Trimming shortened V by 7 bases and J by 0 bases, and 16 bases separated the two germline ends. The CDR3 bases are TGTGCCAGTACCTCCGCGGGGTCTAACTCTGGAAACACCATATATTTT. Encoded protein: CASTSAGSNSGNTIYF.

This clone was detected a few times. The rearrangement links TRBV27 to TRBJ1-1; D gene unclear. CDR3 length: 13 residues. V lost 5 bases to trimming and J lost 11 bases, with 18 bases between them. Germline CDR1 and CDR2: MNHEY and SMNVEV (reference sequence). The CDR3 region has the DNA TGTGCCAGCAGTCCCAGAGGGCTGGGTCGGGCTTTCTTT. Protein: CASSPRGLGRAFF.

This clone came up a few times. The rearrangement links TRBV10-3 to TRBJ1-1; TRBD1 matches at 7 bases. Germline assignment: CDR1 ENHRY and CDR2 SYGVKD. CDR3 size: 17 residues. With V trimmed by 0 bases and J by 3 bases, 10 bases remained unmatched. The CDR3 region is CAISESKGAGTDTEAFF. In DNA, the CDR3 is TGTGCCATCAGTGAGTCTAAGGGGGCAGGGACAGACACTGAAGCTTTCTTT.

V gene TRBV4-1 combines with J gene TRBJ1-4, with D hard to call. V gave up 4 bases and J gave up 7 bases, with 13 bases separating them. CDR1 MGHRA and CDR2 YSYEKL come from the germline V gene. The CDR3 contains 14 residues. The CDR3, as DNA: TGCGCCAGCAGCCGCAGCGTGGGGAGTGAAAAACTGTTTTTT. Translated: CASSRSVGSEKLFF.

The chain is built from TRBV5-1 and TRBJ2-7; 8 bases agree with TRBD1. The CDR3 has 15 amino acids. V lost 6 bases, J lost 4 bases, and 12 bases stayed unmatched. In germline, CDR1 is SGHRS, CDR2 YFSETQ. CDR3: CASKVEGQGAYEQYF. The CDR3 DNA follows: TGCGCCAGCAAGGTCGAGGGGCAGGGGGCTTACGAGCAGTACTTC.

The chain recombines TRBV28 with TRBJ2-7; 7 positions match TRBD2. Per germline, CDR1 MDHEN and CDR2 SYDVKM. The J segment lost 2 bases and the V segment lost 1 base, leaving 5 bases of the junction unmatched. The CDR3 length is 15 residues. The CDR3 loop is CASSLSVAGTYEQYF. The DNA of the CDR3 is TGTGCCAGCAGTTTATCGGTAGCGGGCACCTACGAGCAGTACTTC.

The table lists this clone with a few counts. The chain has TRBV11-3 and TRBJ2-2; a weak D match, TRBD2 (5 bases). V lost 6 bases and J lost 5, with 13 bases in between. CDR3 length: 14 amino acids. Germline V gives CDR1 SGHNT, CDR2 YENEEA. This CDR3 is CASSRGSGTGELFF. The DNA for the CDR3 is TGTGCCAGCAGTAGAGGGTCGGGGACCGGGGAGCTGTTTTTT.

DNA for the CDR3: TGTGCCAGCAGCAAAGAGGGAAGGGGGAAACTAGCCAAAAACATTCAGTACTTC. It codes for CASSKEGRGKLAKNIQYF. This chain links TRBV21-1 with TRBJ2-4; TRBD1 is taken as the D call from the table, unchecked against the DNA. TRBV21-1 constitutes a pseudogene. This CDR3 comprises 18 residues.

The chain couples TRBV7-7 to TRBJ2-5; tentatively, D is TRBD1 (5 bases). The germline V gene encodes CDR1 SSHAT and CDR2 FNYEAQ (reference sequence). The CDR3 consists of 13 residues. V lost 5 bases and J lost 1, with 8 bases in between. Here the CDR3 DNA reads TGTGCCAGCAGCCGCGACAGCCAAGAGACCCAGTACTTC. This codes for CASSRDSQETQYF.

The gene calls are TRBV9 and TRBJ2-3; 10 nucleotides agree with TRBD2. Germline V lookup: CDR1 SGDLS, CDR2 YYNGEE. There are 20 residues in the CDR3. V was pared by 0 bases and J by 0 bases, with 13 bases of the junction left unmatched. CDR3 sequence reads: CASSVVPMGSGRASTDTQYF. CDR3 DNA: TGTGCCAGCAGCGTAGTCCCAATGGGGAGCGGGAGGGCTAGCACAGATACGCAGTATTTT.

The chain links TRBV6-5 to TRBJ2-1; 12 nucleotides agree with TRBD2. Per the germline V gene, CDR1 is MNHEY and CDR2 is SVGAGI. J gave up 8 bases and V 5 bases, and 7 bases lay outside the gene matches. The CDR3 is made up of 15 amino acids. CDR3 bases: TGTGCCAGCAGTAAGCCTAGCGGGGGGGGCGATGAGCAGTTCTTC. Translation: CASSKPSGGGDEQFF.

This clone was counted between two and nine times. V usage is TRBV6-5 and J usage is TRBJ2-6; D gene ambiguous. V was shortened by 6 bases and J by 10 bases, with 13 bases between the two germline ends. The CDR3 has 13 amino acids. CDR1 and CDR2 from the germline V gene are MNHEY and SVGAGI. The CDR3 loop reads CASRGPRQNVLTF. The CDR3 DNA is TGTGCCAGCAGGGGCCCGCGTCAAAACGTCCTGACTTTC.

The chain recombines TRBV2 with TRBJ2-7; D ambiguous. The V and J ends lost 9 bases and 1 base respectively, with 13 bases between them. Germline V CDR1 and CDR2: SNHLY, FYNNEI. The CDR3 is 13 residues long. The chain's CDR3 is CASRHDPSYEQYF. The DNA for the CDR3 is TGTGCCAGTAGACACGACCCTTCCTACGAGCAGTACTTC.

The V gene is TRBV5-4, the J gene TRBJ2-2, with TRBD1 matching over 8 bases. Looked up from germline, CDR1 is SGHNT and CDR2 is YYREEE (reference sequence). The V segment lost 4 bases and the J segment 3 bases; nucleotides outside the gene matches: 8. CDR3 size: 16 residues. For the CDR3, the DNA is TGTGCCAGCAGCCGGACCGGGACAGGTGACACCGGGGAGCTGTTTTTT. Amino acid sequence: CASSRTGTGDTGELFF.

The chain employs TRBV6-1 and TRBJ2-2; a weak D match, TRBD1 (6 bases). This CDR3 region has 14 residues. Germline V gene lookup returns CDR1 MNHNS and CDR2 SASEGT. V shed 6 bases and J shed 6 bases, with 14 bases lying between them. The CDR3 DNA reads TGTGCCAGCAGGCTATTACAGGGATCCGGGGAGCTGTTTTTT. This codes for CASRLLQGSGELFF.

The chain recombines TRBV19 with TRBJ1-5, with D possibly TRBD1 on 5 matching bases. This CDR3 spans 15 amino acids. Trimming took 4 bases from V and 3 from J, leaving 13 bases between them. The germline V gene has CDR1 LNHDA and CDR2 SQIVND (reference sequence). The CDR3 coding sequence is TGTGCCAGTAGTACCTTTGACAGCAACAATCAGCCCCAGCATTTT. Its protein product is CASSTFDSNNQPQHF.

The rearrangement uses TRBV19 and TRBJ2-3, with unresolved D. Germline loops: CDR1 LNHDA, CDR2 SQIVND (reference sequence). The length of the CDR3 is 12 residues. The V and J ends lost 4 bases and 3 bases respectively, with 5 bases between them. Written as DNA, the CDR3 is TGTGCCAGTAGTACCCGGACAGATACGCAGTATTTT. Its translation: CASSTRTDTQYF.

CDR3 nucleotide sequence: TGCGCCAGCAGCTTGGTACTAGCGGGAGAAGGCGAGCAGTACTTC. Translating gives CASSLVLAGEGEQYF. The chain couples TRBV5-1 to TRBJ2-7, with 11 bases aligning to TRBD2. The CDR3 is 15 amino acids. V lost 0 bases and J lost 6; bases outside the gene matches: 5. CDR1 is SGHRS, CDR2 YFSETQ, per germline.